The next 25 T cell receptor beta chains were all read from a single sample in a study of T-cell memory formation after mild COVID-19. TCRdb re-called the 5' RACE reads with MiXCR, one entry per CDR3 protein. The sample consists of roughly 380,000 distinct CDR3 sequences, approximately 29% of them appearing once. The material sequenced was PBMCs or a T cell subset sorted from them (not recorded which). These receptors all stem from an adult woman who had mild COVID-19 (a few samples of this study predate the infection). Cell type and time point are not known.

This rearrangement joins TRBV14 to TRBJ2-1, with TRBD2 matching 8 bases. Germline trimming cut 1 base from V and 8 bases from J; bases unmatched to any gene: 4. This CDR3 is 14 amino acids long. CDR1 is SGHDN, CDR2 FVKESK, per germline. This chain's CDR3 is CASSQVTGGHEQFF. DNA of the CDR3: TGTGCCAGCAGCCAAGTCACGGGGGGGCATGAGCAGTTCTTC.

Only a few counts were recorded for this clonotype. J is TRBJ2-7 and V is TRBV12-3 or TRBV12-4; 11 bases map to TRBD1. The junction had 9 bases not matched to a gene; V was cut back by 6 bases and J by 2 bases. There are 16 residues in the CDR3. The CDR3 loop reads CASSLTPGQGAYEQYF. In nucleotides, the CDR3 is TGTGCCAGCAGCCTCACCCCGGGACAGGGGGCCTACGAGCAGTACTTC.

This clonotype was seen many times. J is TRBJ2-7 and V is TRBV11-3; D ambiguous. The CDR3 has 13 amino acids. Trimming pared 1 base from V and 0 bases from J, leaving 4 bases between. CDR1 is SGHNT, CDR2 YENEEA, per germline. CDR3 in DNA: TGTGCCAGCAGCTTAGGGATCTCCTACGAGCAGTACTTC. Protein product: CASSLGISYEQYF.

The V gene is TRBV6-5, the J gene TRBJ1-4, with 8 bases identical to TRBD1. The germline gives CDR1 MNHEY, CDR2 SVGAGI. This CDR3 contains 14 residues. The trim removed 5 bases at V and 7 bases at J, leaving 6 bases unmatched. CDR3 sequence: CASSEGQGSEKLFF. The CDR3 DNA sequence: TGTGCCAGCAGTGAAGGACAGGGTAGTGAAAAACTGTTTTTT.

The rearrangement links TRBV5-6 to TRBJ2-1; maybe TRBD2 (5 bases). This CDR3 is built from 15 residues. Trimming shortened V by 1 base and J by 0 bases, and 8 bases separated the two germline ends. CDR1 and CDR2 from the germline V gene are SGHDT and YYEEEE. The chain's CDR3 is CASSLTRNSYNEQFF. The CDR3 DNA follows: TGTGCCAGCAGCTTGACTAGAAACTCCTACAATGAGCAGTTCTTC. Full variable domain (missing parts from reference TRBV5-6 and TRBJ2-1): DAGVTQSPTHLIKTRGQQVTLRCSPKSGHDTVSWYQQALGQGPQFIFQYYEEEERQRGNFPDRFSGHQFPNYSSELNVNALLLGDSALYLCASSLTRNSYNEQFFGPGTRLTVL.

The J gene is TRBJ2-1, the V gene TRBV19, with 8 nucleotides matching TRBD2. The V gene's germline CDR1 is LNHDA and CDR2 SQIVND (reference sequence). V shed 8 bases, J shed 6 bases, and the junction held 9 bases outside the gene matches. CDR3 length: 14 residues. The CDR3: CASSSGGPSNEQFF. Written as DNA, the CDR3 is TGTGCCAGTTCCTCGGGGGGGCCAAGCAATGAGCAGTTCTTC.

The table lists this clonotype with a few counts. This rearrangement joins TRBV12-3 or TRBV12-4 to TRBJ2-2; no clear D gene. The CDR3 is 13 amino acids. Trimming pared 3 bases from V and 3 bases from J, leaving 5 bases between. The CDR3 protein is CASSLLHTGELFF. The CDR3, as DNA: TGTGCCAGCAGTTTGTTGCACACCGGGGAGCTGTTTTTT.

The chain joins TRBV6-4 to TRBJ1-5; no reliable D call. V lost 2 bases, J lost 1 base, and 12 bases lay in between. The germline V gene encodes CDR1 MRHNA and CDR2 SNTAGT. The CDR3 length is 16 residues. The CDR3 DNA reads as TGTGCCAGCAGTGACCCCCGTCTTATGAGCAATCAGCCCCAGCATTTT. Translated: CASSDPRLMSNQPQHF.

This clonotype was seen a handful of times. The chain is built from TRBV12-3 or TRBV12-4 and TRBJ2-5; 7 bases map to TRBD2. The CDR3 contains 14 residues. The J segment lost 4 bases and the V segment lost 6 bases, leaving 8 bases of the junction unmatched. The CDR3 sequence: CASSPLGEGETQYF. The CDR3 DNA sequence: TGTGCCAGCAGCCCACTAGGGGAGGGAGAGACCCAGTACTTC.

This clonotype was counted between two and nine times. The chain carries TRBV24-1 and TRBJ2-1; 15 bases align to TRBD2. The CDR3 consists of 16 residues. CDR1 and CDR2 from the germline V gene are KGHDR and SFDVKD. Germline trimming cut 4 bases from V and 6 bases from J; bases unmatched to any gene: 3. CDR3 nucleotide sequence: TGTGCCACCAGTGAGGGACTAGCGGGAGGATCCAATGAGCAGTTCTTC. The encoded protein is CATSEGLAGGSNEQFF.

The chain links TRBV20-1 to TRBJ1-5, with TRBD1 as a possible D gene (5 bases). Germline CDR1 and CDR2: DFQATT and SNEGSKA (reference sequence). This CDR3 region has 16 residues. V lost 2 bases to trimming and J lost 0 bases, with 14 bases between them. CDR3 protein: CSARHRTPVSNQPQHF. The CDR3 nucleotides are TGCAGTGCTAGACATCGGACACCAGTTAGCAATCAGCCCCAGCATTTT.

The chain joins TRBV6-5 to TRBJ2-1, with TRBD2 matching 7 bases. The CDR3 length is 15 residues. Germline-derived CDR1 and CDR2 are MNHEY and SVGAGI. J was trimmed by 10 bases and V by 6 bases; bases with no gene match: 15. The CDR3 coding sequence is TGTGCCAGCAGAGGGCTAGCGGCCCCCTTGGGAGAGCAGTTCTTC. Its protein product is CASRGLAAPLGEQFF.

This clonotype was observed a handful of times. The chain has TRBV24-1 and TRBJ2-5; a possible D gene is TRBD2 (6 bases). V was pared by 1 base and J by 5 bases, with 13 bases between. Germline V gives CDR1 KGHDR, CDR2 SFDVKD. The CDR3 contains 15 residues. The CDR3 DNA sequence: TGTGCCACCAGTGATTTCGAGAGGGAGGTGGAGACCCAGTACTTC. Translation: CATSDFEREVETQYF.

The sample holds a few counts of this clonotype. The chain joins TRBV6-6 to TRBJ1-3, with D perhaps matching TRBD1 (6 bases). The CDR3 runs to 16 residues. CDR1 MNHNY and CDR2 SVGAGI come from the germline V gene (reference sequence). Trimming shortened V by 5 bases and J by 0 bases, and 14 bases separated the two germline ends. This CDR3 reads CASSGLTGFSGNTIYF. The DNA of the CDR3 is TGTGCCAGCAGTGGACTTACAGGGTTCTCTGGAAACACCATATATTTT.

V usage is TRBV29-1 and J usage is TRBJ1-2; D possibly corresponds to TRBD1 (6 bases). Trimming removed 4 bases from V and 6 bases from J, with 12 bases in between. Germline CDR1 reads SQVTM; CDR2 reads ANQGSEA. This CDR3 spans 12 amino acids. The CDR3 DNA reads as TGCAGCGTTGGGCCCAGGGGCCATGGCTACACCTTC. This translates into CSVGPRGHGYTF. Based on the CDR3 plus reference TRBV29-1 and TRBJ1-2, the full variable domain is SAVISQKPSRDICQRGTSLTIQCQVDSQVTMMFWYRQQPGQSLTLIATANQGSEATYESGFVIDKFPISRPNLTFSTLTVSNMSPEDSSIYLCSVGPRGHGYTFGSGTRLTVV.

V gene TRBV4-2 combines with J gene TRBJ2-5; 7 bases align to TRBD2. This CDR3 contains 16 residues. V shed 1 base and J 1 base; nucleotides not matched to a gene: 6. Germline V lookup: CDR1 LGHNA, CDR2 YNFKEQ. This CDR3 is CASSQVRGDGQETQYF. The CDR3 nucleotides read TGTGCCAGCAGCCAAGTCCGGGGGGACGGCCAAGAGACCCAGTACTTC.

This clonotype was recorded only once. The CDR3 coding sequence is TGTGCCAGCAGCTTAGCCTCCATCGTATGGACAGAGGCCTCTGGAAACACCATATATTTT. Translating gives CASSLASIVWTEASGNTIYF. The chain combines TRBV11-2 with TRBJ1-3, with a weak D call TRBD1 (6 bases). Germline V gene sequence: CDR1 SGHAT, CDR2 FQNNGV. V was shortened by 1 base and J by 0 bases, with 22 bases between the two germline ends. The CDR3 consists of 20 residues.

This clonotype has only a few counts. The CDR3 protein is CAISAGLGSQVNNEQFF. Here the CDR3 DNA reads TGTGCCATCAGTGCTGGCCTCGGGAGCCAGGTAAACAATGAGCAGTTCTTC. This chain connects TRBV10-3 to TRBJ2-1; tentatively, D is TRBD2 (6 bases). V was clipped by 4 bases and J by 5 bases, with 21 bases between them. This CDR3 has 17 residues. The germline gives CDR1 ENHRY, CDR2 SYGVKD.

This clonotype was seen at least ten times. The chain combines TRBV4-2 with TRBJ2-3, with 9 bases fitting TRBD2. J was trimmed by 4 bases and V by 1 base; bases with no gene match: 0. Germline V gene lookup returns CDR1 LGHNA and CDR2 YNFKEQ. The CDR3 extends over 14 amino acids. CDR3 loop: CASSQGTSADTQYF. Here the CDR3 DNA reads TGTGCCAGCAGCCAAGGGACTAGCGCAGATACGCAGTATTTT.

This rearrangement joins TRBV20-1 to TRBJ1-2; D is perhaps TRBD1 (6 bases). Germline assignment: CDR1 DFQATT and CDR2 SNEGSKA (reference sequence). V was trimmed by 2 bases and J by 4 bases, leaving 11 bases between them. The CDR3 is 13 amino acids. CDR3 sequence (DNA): TGCAGTGCTAGAAGGACAGAGCCCTATGGCTACACCTTC. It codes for CSARRTEPYGYTF.

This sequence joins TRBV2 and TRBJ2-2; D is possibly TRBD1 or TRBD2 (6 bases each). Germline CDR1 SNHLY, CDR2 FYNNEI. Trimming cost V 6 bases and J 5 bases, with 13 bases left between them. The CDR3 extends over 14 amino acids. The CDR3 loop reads CASRAGGRTGELFF. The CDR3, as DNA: TGTGCCAGCAGGGCCGGGGGCAGAACCGGGGAGCTGTTTTTT.

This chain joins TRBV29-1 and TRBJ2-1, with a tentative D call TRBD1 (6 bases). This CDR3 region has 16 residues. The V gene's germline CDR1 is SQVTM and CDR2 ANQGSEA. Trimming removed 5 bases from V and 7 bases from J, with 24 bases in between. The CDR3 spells CSVIGHRALLGNEQFF. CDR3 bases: TGCAGCGTTATCGGCCACAGGGCCCTTTTAGGGAATGAGCAGTTCTTC.

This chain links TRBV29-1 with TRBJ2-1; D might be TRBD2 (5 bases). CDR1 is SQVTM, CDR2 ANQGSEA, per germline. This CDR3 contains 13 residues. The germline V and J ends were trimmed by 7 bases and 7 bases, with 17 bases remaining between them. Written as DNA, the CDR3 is TGCAGCGGTGGCAAAACTAGTCATAATGAGCAGTTCTTC. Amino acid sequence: CSGGKTSHNEQFF.

The CDR3 protein is CSALAGGASWGQYF. The DNA of the CDR3 is TGCAGTGCCCTAGCGGGAGGCGCTTCGTGGGGTCAGTACTTC. J is TRBJ2-4 and V is TRBV20-1; 11 bases map to TRBD2. This CDR3 contains 14 residues. Losses at the gene ends were 6 bases for V and 12 bases for J; bases not matched to a gene: 13. Germline V gene data show CDR1 as DFQATT and CDR2 as SNEGSKA (reference sequence).

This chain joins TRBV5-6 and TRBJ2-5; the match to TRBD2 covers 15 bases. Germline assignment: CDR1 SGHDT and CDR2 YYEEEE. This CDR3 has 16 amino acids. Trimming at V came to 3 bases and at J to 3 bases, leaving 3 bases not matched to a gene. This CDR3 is CASSSWTSGGEETQYF. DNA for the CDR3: TGTGCCAGCAGCTCTTGGACTAGCGGGGGGGAAGAGACCCAGTACTTC. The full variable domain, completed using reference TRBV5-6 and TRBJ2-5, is DAGVTQSPTHLIKTRGQQVTLRCSPKSGHDTVSWYQQALGQGPQFIFQYYEEEERQRGNFPDRFSGHQFPNYSSELNVNALLLGDSALYLCASSSWTSGGEETQYFGPGTRLLVL.